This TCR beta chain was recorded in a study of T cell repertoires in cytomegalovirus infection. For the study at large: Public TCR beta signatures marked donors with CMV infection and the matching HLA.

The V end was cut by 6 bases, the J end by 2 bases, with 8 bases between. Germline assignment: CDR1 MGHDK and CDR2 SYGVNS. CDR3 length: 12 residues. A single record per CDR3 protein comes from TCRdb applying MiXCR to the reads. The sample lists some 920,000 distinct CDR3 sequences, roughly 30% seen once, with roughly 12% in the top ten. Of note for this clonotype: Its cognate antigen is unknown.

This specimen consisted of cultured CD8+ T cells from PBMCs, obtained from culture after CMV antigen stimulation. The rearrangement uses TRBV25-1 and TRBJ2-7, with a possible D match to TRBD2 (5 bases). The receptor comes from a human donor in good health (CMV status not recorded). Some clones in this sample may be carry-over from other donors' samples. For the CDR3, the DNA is TGTGCCAGCAGCTGGAGGACCTACGAGCAGTACTTC. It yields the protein CASSWRTYEQYF.